The TCR beta chain described here comes from a study of blood T cell repertoires in COVID-19. The germline gives CDR1 LNHDA, CDR2 SQIVND (reference sequence). Trimming cost V 11 bases and J 6 bases; bases outside gene matches: 5. The CDR3 has 13 amino acids. Here immunoSEQ multiplex PCR was the method, and the copy in TCRdb shows in-frame clones only, minus some. The table lists 50,000 to 75,000 clones, roughly 87% of them singletons. The sample was peripheral blood. This TCR was sampled from a man older than 75 in a cohort sampled during active COVID-19. The chain links TRBV19 to TRBJ1-4; 11 nucleotides agree with TRBD1. The CDR3 DNA reads TGTGCCGCAAAGGGACAGGGGGATGAAAAACTGTTTTTT. Residues: CAAKGQGDEKLFF.